This passage covers 21 T cell receptor beta chains from one sample sequenced in a study of long-term antiretroviral therapy in people with HIV. The assay used was immunoSEQ (version v3.0), run at survey level. The method was immunoSEQ multiplex PCR; TCRdb's version includes in-frame clones alone and lacks a portion of them. The sample includes about 24,000 clones, 65% to 90% of them seen just once. The sequencing used unsorted PBMCs, collected at the start of antiretroviral therapy, before treatment. These receptors all stem from a woman aged 18-29 years with HIV.

V is TRBV11-2 and J is TRBJ2-1, with 10 bases fitting TRBD2. J gave up 8 bases and V 1 base, and 11 bases lay outside the gene matches. Germline CDR1 SGHAT, CDR2 FQNNGV. The CDR3 loop spans 17 amino acids. Here the CDR3 reads CASSLAPPSGGAYEQFF. The CDR3 DNA sequence: TGTGCCAGCAGCTTAGCCCCTCCCAGCGGGGGGGCGTATGAGCAGTTCTTC.

The J gene is TRBJ1-4, the V gene TRBV5-1, with 10 bases identical to TRBD1. CDR3 length equals 16 residues. J was trimmed by 7 bases and V by 4 bases; bases with no gene match: 10. Germline CDR1 reads SGHRS; CDR2 reads YFSETQ. CDR3 in DNA: TGCGCCAGCAGCCCGCAAGGACAGGGGGAAGGTGAAAAACTGTTTTTT. Its protein product is CASSPQGQGEGEKLFF.

This chain uses TRBV7-9 with TRBJ2-1, with 11 bases aligning to TRBD2. The CDR3 runs to 18 residues. CDR1 and CDR2 from the germline V gene are SEHNR and FQNEAQ (reference sequence). Trimming at V came to 3 bases and at J to 3 bases, leaving 10 bases not matched to a gene. The CDR3 spells CASSFKVFLAGGYNEQFF. In DNA, the CDR3 is TGTGCCAGCAGCTTTAAAGTCTTTCTAGCGGGGGGCTACAATGAGCAGTTCTTC.

In this sample, this clone turned up once. The J gene is TRBJ1-1, the V gene TRBV23-1; D perhaps matches TRBD1 (5 bases). TRBV23-1 is given ORF status, its function remaining uncertain. Trimming cost V 1 base and J 0 bases, with 15 bases left between them. The CDR3 loop spans 17 amino acids. CDR3 loop: CASSQYQGRCLNTEAFF. In DNA, the CDR3 is TGCGCCAGCAGTCAATATCAGGGACGGTGCTTGAACACTGAAGCTTTCTTT.

The chain links TRBV18 to TRBJ2-7; D might be TRBD1 (5 bases). CDR3 length: 13 residues. V lost 3 bases, J lost 5 bases, and 11 bases lay in between. CDR1 and CDR2 (germline): KGHSH, LQKENI. The CDR3 DNA follows: TGTGCCAGCTCACCTATAATCAGGGACGAGCAGTACTTC. Protein sequence: CASSPIIRDEQYF.

The gene calls are TRBV7-3 and TRBJ2-1, with a possible D match to TRBD2 (7 bases). The CDR3 covers 18 residues. With 5 bases removed from V and 8 bases from J, the gap between germline ends came to 28 bases. Germline assignment: CDR1 SGHTA and CDR2 FQGTGA. As DNA, the CDR3 is TGTGCCAGCAGCCTCCTACACGCGGGGGCGGGGGTCGGGCATGAGCAGTTCTTC. This sequence encodes CASSLLHAGAGVGHEQFF.

The chain combines TRBV7-2 with TRBJ1-2; D may be TRBD1 (6 bases). CDR3 length: 18 amino acids. Germline V CDR1 and CDR2: SGHTA, FQGNSA. Trimming cost V 5 bases and J 0 bases, with 22 bases left between them. The chain's CDR3 is CASSPRGGGTYSNYGYTF. Written as DNA, the CDR3 is TGTGCCAGCAGCCCGCGCGGAGGTGGGACATATTCTAACTATGGCTACACCTTC.

The chain has TRBV7-9 and TRBJ1-1, with a tentative D call TRBD1 (6 bases). Trimming removed 2 bases at V and 5 bases at J, with 18 bases between. This CDR3 is built from 16 residues. Germline assignment: CDR1 SEHNR and CDR2 FQNEAQ (reference sequence). The CDR3 is CASSLISRPGTTEAFF. The CDR3, as DNA: TGTGCCAGCAGCTTAATTTCCAGACCGGGGACAACTGAAGCTTTCTTT. Complete variable domain (other parts from reference TRBV7-9 and TRBJ1-1): DTGVSQNPRHKITKRGQNVTFRCDPISEHNRLYWYRQTLGQGPEFLTYFQNEAQLEKSRLLSDRFSAERPKGSFSTLEIQRTEQGDSAMYLCASSLISRPGTTEAFFGQGTRLTVV.

The chain couples TRBV29-1 to TRBJ1-1, with TRBD1 as a possible D gene (5 bases). CDR1 and CDR2 (germline): SQVTM, ANQGSEA. The CDR3 covers 15 residues. With 7 bases removed from V and 0 bases from J, the gap between germline ends came to 18 bases. The CDR3 nucleotides read TGCAGCGCCAGTCCCGGGTGGGGCATGAACACTGAAGCTTTCTTT. Amino acids: CSASPGWGMNTEAFF.

The chain links TRBV27 to TRBJ1-2; a possible D gene is TRBD1 (6 bases). Germline loops: CDR1 MNHEY, CDR2 SMNVEV (reference sequence). CDR3 length equals 13 residues. V lost 3 bases, J lost 7 bases, and 12 bases lay in between. CDR3 amino acids: CASSFGGRGGYTF. Written as DNA, the CDR3 is TGTGCCAGCAGTTTCGGGGGCAGGGGTGGCTACACCTTC.

The genes are TRBV28 and TRBJ1-2; D ambiguous. Germline CDR1 reads MDHEN; CDR2 reads SYDVKM. Trimming pared 3 bases from V and 0 bases from J, leaving 11 bases between. The CDR3 has 15 residues. The CDR3 sequence: CASSLPEFTNYGYTF. CDR3 bases: TGTGCCAGCAGTTTGCCGGAATTTACTAACTATGGCTACACCTTC.

This chain joins TRBV5-4 and TRBJ2-3, with a weak D call TRBD1 (6 bases). This CDR3 spans 14 amino acids. The V end was cut by 8 bases, the J end by 0 bases, with 13 bases between. Germline CDR1 SGHNT, CDR2 YYREEE (reference sequence). The CDR3, as DNA: TGTGCCAGAGAACAGGGAACTAGCACAGATACGCAGTATTTT. Translating it yields CAREQGTSTDTQYF.

The rearrangement links TRBV20-1 to TRBJ1-1; D call uncertain. Between the trimmed V and J ends, which lost 2 bases and 3 bases, there was a span of 4 bases. CDR3 length equals 11 residues. Germline CDR1 is DFQATT and CDR2 is SNEGSKA (reference sequence). The DNA for the CDR3 is TGCAGTGCTAGAAGGGACACTGAAGCTTTCTTT. It codes for CSARRDTEAFF.

This clone has just a few counts. The rearrangement uses TRBV6-5 and TRBJ2-1; D is uncertain. Looked up from germline, CDR1 is MNHEY and CDR2 is SVGAGI. This CDR3 has 12 amino acids. The V end was cut by 5 bases, the J end by 9 bases, with 11 bases between. CDR3 DNA: TGTGCCAGCAGTGAATTCGAAGGTGAGCAGTTCTTC. It is translated as CASSEFEGEQFF.

The CDR3 loop reads CASGYREPQHF. In DNA, the CDR3 is TGTGCCAGCGGGTATCGGGAGCCCCAGCATTTT. This chain links TRBV28 with TRBJ1-5; D is unresolved. The germline V gene encodes CDR1 MDHEN and CDR2 SYDVKM. The CDR3 extends over 11 amino acids. Trimming shortened V by 8 bases and J by 8 bases, and 10 bases separated the two germline ends.

The chain links TRBV7-8 to TRBJ2-5; a weak D match, TRBD1 (5 bases). Germline CDR1 is SGHVS and CDR2 is FQNEAQ. V lost 3 bases and J 3 bases, leaving 17 bases between the germline ends. The CDR3 runs 16 residues. The CDR3 DNA follows: TGTGCCAGCAGCTTGCAACCAGGGATTCCAGAAGAGACCCAGTACTTC. This translates into CASSLQPGIPEETQYF.

This chain links TRBV15 with TRBJ2-1, with D tentatively TRBD2 (5 bases). Germline loops: CDR1 LNHNV, CDR2 YYDKDF (reference sequence). The CDR3 length is 10 residues. Trimming took off 5 bases at V and 9 bases at J, with 5 bases between the two ends. The CDR3 sequence is CATSGSEQFF. The CDR3, as DNA: TGTGCCACCAGCGGGAGTGAGCAGTTCTTC.

This clone was observed a few times. This chain joins TRBV19 and TRBJ2-6; tentative D call: TRBD1 (6 bases). V shed 5 bases and J shed 3 bases, with 11 bases lying between them. The CDR3 length is 15 residues. In germline, CDR1 is LNHDA, CDR2 SQIVND (reference sequence). This CDR3 is CASSLGHRGANVLTF. The CDR3 nucleotides are TGTGCCAGTAGTCTGGGACATCGTGGGGCCAACGTCCTGACTTTC.

V is TRBV6-5 and J is TRBJ1-3, with D uncertain. Germline V gene lookup returns CDR1 MNHEY and CDR2 SVGAGI. The length of the CDR3 is 16 residues. V lost 0 bases and J lost 2, with 11 bases in between. The CDR3 DNA follows: TGTGCCAGCAGTTACTCAGGGTTTTTCGCTGGAAACACCATATATTTT. Its protein product is CASSYSGFFAGNTIYF.

The genes are TRBV7-9 and TRBJ2-7; D is uncertain. This CDR3 has 14 residues. The ends were cut back, 1 base at V and 1 base at J, with 8 bases in the middle. The germline V gene has CDR1 SEHNR and CDR2 FQNEAQ (reference sequence). In nucleotides, the CDR3 is TGTGCCAGCAGCTTAGACCAGAGTTCCTACGAGCAGTACTTC. It is translated as CASSLDQSSYEQYF.

V and J are TRBV5-1 and TRBJ1-1, with D possibly TRBD1 on 5 matching bases. CDR1 and CDR2 (germline): SGHRS, YFSETQ. Trimming stripped 7 bases from V and 3 bases from J, with 16 bases between. CDR3 length equals 14 residues. The CDR3 loop is CASRSSGRDTEAFF. CDR3 nucleotide sequence: TGCGCCAGCCGTTCGTCGGGACGAGACACTGAAGCTTTCTTT.